This is a list of T cell receptor beta chains from one sample in a study of metastatic and nonmetastatic thyroid tumors. Using MiXCR, TCRdb reanalyzed the PCR reads. The table has some 15,000 clones, around an eighth seen once; the top ten hold approximately 15%. The sequenced sample was tumor tissue. The receptors were sampled from a female donor with papillary thyroid cancer or a benign thyroid nodule (not recorded which). Some clones in this sample may be carry-over from other donors' samples. CDR3s include the opening cysteine and the closing phenylalanine or tryptophan. A D gene is named only where the DNA matches it firmly. Where a row states a size, it is once, few, many or the class of an expanded clone; other rows omit it.

J,V,D,size,DNA,CDR3
TRBJ2-5,TRBV2,TRBD2,medium-sized,TGTGCCACCGCTAGGGGCGGGAGAGAGACCCAGTACTTC,CATARGGRETQYF
TRBJ2-1,TRBV3-1,NA,many,TGTGCCAGCAGCCAGGGTTCCAATGAGCAGTTCTTC,CASSQGSNEQFF
TRBJ2-3,TRBV20-1,NA,many,TGCAGTGCGACCCCGGGGGTTAGCACAGATACGCAGTATTTT,CSATPGVSTDTQYF
TRBJ1-3,TRBV5-1,NA,medium-sized,TGCGCCAGCAGCTTGTGGGGAGTCGGAAACACCATATATTTT,CASSLWGVGNTIYF
TRBJ1-1,TRBV30,NA,many,TGTGCCTGGAGTGTGGGGCCCGACACTGAAGCTTTCTTT,CAWSVGPDTEAFF
TRBJ2-2,TRBV24-1,TRBD2,NA,TGTGCCACCAGTGCCTATCACTCGGGACTAGTGGGACCAAACACCGGGGAGCTGTTTTTT,CATSAYHSGLVGPNTGELFF
TRBJ2-2,TRBV4-3,TRBD2,many,TGCGCCAGCAGCCTTCTAGCGGCAACCGGGGAGCTGTTTTTT,CASSLLAATGELFF
TRBJ1-6,TRBV3-1,NA,many,TGTGCCAGCAGCCATGGTGATTCACCCCTCCACTTT,CASSHGDSPLHF
TRBJ2-6,TRBV6-2/TRBV6-3,TRBD1,few,TGTGCCAGCAGTTACACGGACAGGGGGGCAGGGGCCAACGTCCTGACTTTC,CASSYTDRGAGANVLTF
TRBJ1-2,TRBV6-1,NA,many,TGTGCCAGCAGTCCCCGGGGCCTATTCTATGGCTACACCTTC,CASSPRGLFYGYTF